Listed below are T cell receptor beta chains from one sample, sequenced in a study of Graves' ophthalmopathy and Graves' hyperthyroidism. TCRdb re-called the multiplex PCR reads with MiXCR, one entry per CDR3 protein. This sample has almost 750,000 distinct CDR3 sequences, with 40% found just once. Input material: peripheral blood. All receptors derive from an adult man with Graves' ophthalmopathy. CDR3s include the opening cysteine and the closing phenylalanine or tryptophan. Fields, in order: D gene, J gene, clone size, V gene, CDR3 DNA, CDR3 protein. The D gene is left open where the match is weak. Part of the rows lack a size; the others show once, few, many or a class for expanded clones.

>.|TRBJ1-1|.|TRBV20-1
TGCAGTGCTAGAGATAAGGGGAGCACTGAAGCTTTCTTT
CSARDKGSTEAFF
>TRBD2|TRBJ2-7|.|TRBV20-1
TGCAGTGCTAGAGATTCCAGCGGGAACGTCTACGAGCAGTACTTC
CSARDSSGNVYEQYF
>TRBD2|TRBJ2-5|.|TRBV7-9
TGTGCCAGCAGTCGCGCTGGGGGGGAGTTATCGGAAGAGACCCAGTACTTC
CASSRAGGELSEETQYF
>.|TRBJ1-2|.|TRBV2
TGTGCCAGCCAAGGGACGGGCTATGGCTACACCTTC
CASQGTGYGYTF
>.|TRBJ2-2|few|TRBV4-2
TGTGCCAGCAGCTTATCCGGCCCCGGGGAGCTGTTTTTT
CASSLSGPGELFF
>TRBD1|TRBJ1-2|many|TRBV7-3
TGTGCCAGCACCCCCACAGGGGAGGAAGGCTACACCTTC
CASTPTGEEGYTF
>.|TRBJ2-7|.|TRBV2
TGTGCCAGCAGGGAAAGAACCTGCGAGCAGTACTTC
CASRERTCEQYF
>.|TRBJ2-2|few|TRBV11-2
TGTGCCAGCACCCGAGATGACCCCTCGGGGGAGCTGTTTTTT
CASTRDDPSGELFF
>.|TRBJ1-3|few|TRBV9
TGTGCCAGCAGCGTATCTCCGTTAGGTTCCGGAAACACCATATATTTT
CASSVSPLGSGNTIYF
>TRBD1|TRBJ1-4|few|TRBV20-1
TGCAGTGCTTCATCCATTGGGGACAGGGTGAATGAAAAACTGTTTTTT
CSASSIGDRVNEKLFF
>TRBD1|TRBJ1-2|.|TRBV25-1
TGTGCCTGGTCCCTGGACAGGGACAATGGCTACACCTTC
CAWSLDRDNGYTF
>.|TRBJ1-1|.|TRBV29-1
TGCAGCGTTGTTAGGGGGGGACTTAATTCTGGAGCTTTCTTT
CSVVRGGLNSGAFF
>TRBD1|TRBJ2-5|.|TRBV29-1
TGCAGCGGTAGACAGGGGAGAGGAGAGACCCAGTACTTC
CSGRQGRGETQYF
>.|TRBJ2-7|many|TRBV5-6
TGTGCCAGCAGCTTACTCCGCCCGTACGAGCAGTACTTC
CASSLLRPYEQYF
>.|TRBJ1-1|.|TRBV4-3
TGCGCCAGCAGCCAAGGAGCAAGGACGGTGAACACTGAAGCTTTCTTT
CASSQGARTVNTEAFF
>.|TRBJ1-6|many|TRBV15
TGTGCCACCAGCAGAGAAACGGGGAATAATTCACCCCTCCACTTT
CATSRETGNNSPLHF
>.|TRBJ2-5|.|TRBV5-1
TGCGCCAGCAGCTTGGTTGACAGACAAGAGACCCAGTACTTC
CASSLVDRQETQYF
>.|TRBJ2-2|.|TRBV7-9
TGTGCCAGCAGCTTCCAGAGCGGGACCGGGGAGCTGTTTTTT
CASSFQSGTGELFF
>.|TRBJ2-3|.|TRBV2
TGTGCCAGCAGTGGGACCGAACAACGTTCGGTCCTGACTAGCACAGATACGCAGTATTTT
CASSGTEQRSVLTSTDTQYF
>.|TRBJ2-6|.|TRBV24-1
TGTGCCAGCAGCTGGAGGGGGGCGTCTGGGGCCAACGTCCTGACTTTC
CASSWRGASGANVLTF
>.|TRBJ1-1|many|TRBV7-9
TGTGCCAGCAGCCCAATGGGACCGACCGCTGAAGCTTTCTTT
CASSPMGPTAEAFF
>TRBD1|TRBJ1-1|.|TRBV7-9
TGTGCCAGCAGTGCTACTGGGGACAGGTTGAACACTGAAGCTTTCTTT
CASSATGDRLNTEAFF
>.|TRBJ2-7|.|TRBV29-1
TGCAGCGTTGAAGACGGAGGGGGTACCTACAATGAGCAGTACTTC
CSVEDGGGTYNEQYF
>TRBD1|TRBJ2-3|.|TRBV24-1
TGTGCCACCGCGGACAGGGATGGGACAGATACGCAGTATTTT
CATADRDGTDTQYF
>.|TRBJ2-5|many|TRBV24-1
TGTGCCACCAGTGATGACGACAGGGAGACCCAGTACTTC
CATSDDDRETQYF
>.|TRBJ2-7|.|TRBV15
TGTGCCACCAGCAGGCATGGGGGCTCCTACGAGCAGTACTTC
CATSRHGGSYEQYF
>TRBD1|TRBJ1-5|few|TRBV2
TGTGCCAGCAGCCGGGACAGGGGGCATCAGCCCCAGCATTTT
CASSRDRGHQPQHF
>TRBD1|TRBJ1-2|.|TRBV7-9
TGTGCCAGCAGTTCCAACATGACAGGGAGCTACACCTTC
CASSSNMTGSYTF
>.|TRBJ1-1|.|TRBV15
TGTGCCACCAGCAGAGTAAGACAGTTTGAAGCTTTCTTT
CATSRVRQFEAFF
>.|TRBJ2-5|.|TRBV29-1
TGCAGCGCGACGAGTCGGGGTGGAGAGACCCAGTACTTC
CSATSRGGETQYF
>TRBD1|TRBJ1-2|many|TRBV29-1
TGCAGCGGCAGAGGGACAGGGGGGATTAAAGGTGATGGCTACACCTTC
CSGRGTGGIKGDGYTF
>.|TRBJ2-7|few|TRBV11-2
TGTGCCAGCAGCCAGGGGCTACTCGAGGAAGGAACCTACGAGCAGTACTTC
CASSQGLLEEGTYEQYF
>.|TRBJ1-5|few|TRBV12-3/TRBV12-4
TGTGCCAGCAGCCTTTCTTTCGGAGAGTCGGTTCAGCCCCAGCATTTT
CASSLSFGESVQPQHF
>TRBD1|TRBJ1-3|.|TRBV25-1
TGTGCCAGCAGTTTAGGGACAGTGGGAAACACCATATATTTT
CASSLGTVGNTIYF
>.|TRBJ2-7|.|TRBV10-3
TGTGCCAGCAGACGACGGGTGGGGTGGGAGCAGTACTTC
CASRRRVGWEQYF
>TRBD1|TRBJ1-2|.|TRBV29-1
TGCAGCGTTGAAGATCTTACGGGGCGGGGGACAGCCTATGGCTACACCTTC
CSVEDLTGRGTAYGYTF
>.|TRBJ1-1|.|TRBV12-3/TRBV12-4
TGTGCCTGGAGCGTCGGCGCAGGGCCCACTGAAGCTTTCTTT
CAWSVGAGPTEAFF